This T cell receptor beta chain was retrieved from a study of blood T cell repertoires in COVID-19. Study in general: COVID-19 samples, acute and convalescent, were from the United States, Italy and Spain. Nucleic acid was either cDNA or gDNA, and it came from T cells, B-cell-depleted T cells, or PBMCs.

With V trimmed by 3 bases and J by 5 bases, 11 bases remained unmatched. CDR3 length: 16 residues. CDR1 and CDR2 from the germline V gene are MNHNS and SASEGT. Original processing notes: For nucleated cells, counts were estimated from reference gene primer amplification. This table comes from immunoSEQ multiplex PCR, and its TCRdb copy is limited to in-frame clones, with some not included. That table gives V, J and clone size, and the DNA gave D and trimming. Of about 110,000 clones in the sample, roughly 69% were seen once. There are a few counts of this clone. The chain uses TRBV6-1 and TRBJ2-5, with 8 positions matching TRBD1. Specimen: peripheral blood. The receptor was isolated from a man older than 75 with acute or convalescent COVID-19. CDR3 sequence: CASSDPQGARDETQYF. In DNA form, the CDR3 reads TGTGCCAGCAGTGATCCCCAGGGGGCGAGGGATGAGACCCAGTACTTC.